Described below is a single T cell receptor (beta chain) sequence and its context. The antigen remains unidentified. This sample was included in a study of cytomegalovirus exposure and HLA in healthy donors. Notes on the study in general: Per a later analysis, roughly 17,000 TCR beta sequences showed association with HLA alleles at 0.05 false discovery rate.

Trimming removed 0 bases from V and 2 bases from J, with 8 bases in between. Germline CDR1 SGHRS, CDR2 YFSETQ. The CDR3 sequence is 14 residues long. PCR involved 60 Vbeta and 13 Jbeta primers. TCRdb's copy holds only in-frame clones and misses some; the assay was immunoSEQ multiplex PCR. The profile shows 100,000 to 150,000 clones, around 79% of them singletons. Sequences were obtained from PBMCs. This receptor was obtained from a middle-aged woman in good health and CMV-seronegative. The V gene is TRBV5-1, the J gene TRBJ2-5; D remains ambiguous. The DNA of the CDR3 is TGCGCCAGCAGCTTGGGGAGCCAGCAAGAGACCCAGTACTTC. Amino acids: CASSLGSQQETQYF.